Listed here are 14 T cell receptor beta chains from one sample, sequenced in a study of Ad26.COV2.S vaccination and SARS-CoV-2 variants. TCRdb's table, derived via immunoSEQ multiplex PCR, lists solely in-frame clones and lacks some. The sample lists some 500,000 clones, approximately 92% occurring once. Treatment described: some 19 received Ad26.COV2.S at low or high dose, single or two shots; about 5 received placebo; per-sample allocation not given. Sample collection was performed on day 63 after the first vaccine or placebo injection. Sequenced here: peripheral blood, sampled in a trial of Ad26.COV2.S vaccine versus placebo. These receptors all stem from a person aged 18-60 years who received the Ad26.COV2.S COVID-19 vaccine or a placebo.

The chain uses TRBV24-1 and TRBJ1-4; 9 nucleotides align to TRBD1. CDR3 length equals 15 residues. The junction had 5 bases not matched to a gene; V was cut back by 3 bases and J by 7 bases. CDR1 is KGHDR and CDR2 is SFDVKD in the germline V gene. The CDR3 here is CATSDTGGDGEKLFF. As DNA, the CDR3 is TGTGCCACCAGTGATACAGGGGGCGATGGTGAAAAACTGTTTTTT.

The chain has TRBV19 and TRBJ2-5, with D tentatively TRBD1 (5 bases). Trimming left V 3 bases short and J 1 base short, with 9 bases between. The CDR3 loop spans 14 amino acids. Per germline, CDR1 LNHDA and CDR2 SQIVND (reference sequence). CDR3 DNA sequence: TGTGCCAGTAGTATTTTAGGGGCCCAAGAGACCCAGTACTTC. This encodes CASSILGAQETQYF.

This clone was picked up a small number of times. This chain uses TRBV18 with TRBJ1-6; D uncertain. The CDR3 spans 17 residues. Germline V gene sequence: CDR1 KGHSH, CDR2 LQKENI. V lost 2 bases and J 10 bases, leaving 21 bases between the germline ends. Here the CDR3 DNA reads TGTGCCAGCTCACCATCCATTGACGGACCCTTGGGGTCACCCCTCCACTTT. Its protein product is CASSPSIDGPLGSPLHF. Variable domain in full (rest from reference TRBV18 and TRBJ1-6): NAGVMQNPRHLVRRRGQEARLRCSPMKGHSHVYWYRQLPEEGLKFMVYLQKENIIDESGMPKERFSAEFPKEGPSILRIQQVVRGDSAAYFCASSPSIDGPLGSPLHFGNGTRLTVT.

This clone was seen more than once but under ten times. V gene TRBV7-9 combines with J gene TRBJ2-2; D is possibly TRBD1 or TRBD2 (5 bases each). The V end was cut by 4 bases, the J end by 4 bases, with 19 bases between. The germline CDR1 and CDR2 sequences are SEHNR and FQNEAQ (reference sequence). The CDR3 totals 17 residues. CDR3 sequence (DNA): TGTGCCAGCAGCTACAGCCTCCTGGGGACGGCCACCGGGGAGCTGTTTTTT. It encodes CASSYSLLGTATGELFF.

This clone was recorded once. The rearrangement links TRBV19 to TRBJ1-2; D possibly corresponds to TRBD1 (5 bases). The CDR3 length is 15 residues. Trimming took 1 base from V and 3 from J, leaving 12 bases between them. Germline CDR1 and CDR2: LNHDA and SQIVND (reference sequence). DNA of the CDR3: TGTGCCAGTAGTATAGTACGGGGCAGAGACTATGGCTACACCTTC. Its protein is CASSIVRGRDYGYTF.

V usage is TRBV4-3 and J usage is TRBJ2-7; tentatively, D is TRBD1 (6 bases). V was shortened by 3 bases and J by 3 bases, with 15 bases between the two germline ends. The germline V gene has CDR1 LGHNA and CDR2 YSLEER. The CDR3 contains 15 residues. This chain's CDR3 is CASSQTLTGFYEQYF. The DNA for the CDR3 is TGCGCCAGCAGCCAGACCTTGACAGGATTCTACGAGCAGTACTTC.

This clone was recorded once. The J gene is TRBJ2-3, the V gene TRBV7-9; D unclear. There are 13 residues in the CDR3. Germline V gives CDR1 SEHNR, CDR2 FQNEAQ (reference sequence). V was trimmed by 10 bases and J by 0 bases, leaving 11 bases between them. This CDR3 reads CATRRSSTDTQYF. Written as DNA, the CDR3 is TGTGCCACCCGCCGGTCTAGCACAGATACGCAGTATTTT.

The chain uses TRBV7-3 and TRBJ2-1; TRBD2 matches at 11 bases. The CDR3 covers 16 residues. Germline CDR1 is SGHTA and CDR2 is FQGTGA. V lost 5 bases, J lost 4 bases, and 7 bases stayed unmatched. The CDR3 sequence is CASSRTGTSGYNEQFF. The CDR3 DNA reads TGTGCCAGCAGCCGAACCGGGACTAGCGGATACAATGAGCAGTTCTTC.

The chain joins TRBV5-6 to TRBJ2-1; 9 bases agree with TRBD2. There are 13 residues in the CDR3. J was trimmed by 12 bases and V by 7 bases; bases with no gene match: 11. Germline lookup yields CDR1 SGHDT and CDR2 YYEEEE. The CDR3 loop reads CASRTSVELGQFF. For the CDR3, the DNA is TGTGCCAGCCGGACTAGCGTGGAGTTGGGGCAGTTCTTC.

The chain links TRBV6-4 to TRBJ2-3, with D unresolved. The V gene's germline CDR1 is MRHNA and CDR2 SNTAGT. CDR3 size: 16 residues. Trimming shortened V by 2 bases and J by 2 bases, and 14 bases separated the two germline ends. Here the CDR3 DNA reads TGTGCCAGCAGTGACATCAACGACTCTGCCACAGATACGCAGTATTTT. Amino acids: CASSDINDSATDTQYF.

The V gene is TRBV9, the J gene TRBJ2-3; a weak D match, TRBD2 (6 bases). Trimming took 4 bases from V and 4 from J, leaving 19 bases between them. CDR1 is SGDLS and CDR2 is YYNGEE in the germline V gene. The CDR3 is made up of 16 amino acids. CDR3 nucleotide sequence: TGTGCCAGCAGCCCCGGTCCGTGGACTACAGCAGATACGCAGTATTTT. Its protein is CASSPGPWTTADTQYF.

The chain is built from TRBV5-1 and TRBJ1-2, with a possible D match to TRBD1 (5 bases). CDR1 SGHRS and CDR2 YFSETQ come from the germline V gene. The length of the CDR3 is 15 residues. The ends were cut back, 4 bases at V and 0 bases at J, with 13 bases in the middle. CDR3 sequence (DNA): TGCGCCAGCAGCCCGGGACCGCAGCCTAACTATGGCTACACCTTC. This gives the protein CASSPGPQPNYGYTF.

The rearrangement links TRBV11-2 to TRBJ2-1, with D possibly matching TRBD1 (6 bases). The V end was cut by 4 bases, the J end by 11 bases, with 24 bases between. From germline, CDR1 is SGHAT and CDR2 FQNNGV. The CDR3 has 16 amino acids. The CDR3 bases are TGTGCCAGCAGCTCCCAGGGGTCCACCAGGAACCGGAAGCAGTTCTTC. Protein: CASSSQGSTRNRKQFF.

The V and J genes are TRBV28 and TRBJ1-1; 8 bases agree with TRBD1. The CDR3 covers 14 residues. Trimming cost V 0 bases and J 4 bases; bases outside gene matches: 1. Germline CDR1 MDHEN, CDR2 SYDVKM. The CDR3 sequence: CASSLWDRVTEAFF. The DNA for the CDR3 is TGTGCCAGCAGTTTATGGGACAGGGTCACTGAAGCTTTCTTT.